Below are 8 T cell receptor beta chains sequenced from a single sample in a study of identical twins. TCRdb re-called the 5' RACE reads through MiXCR, storing one row per CDR3 protein. The table includes roughly 1,500,000 distinct CDR3 sequences, roughly a third detected once. The sample taken for sequencing was cord blood. Source of these receptors: a newborn girl in good health.

The V and J genes are TRBV6-1 and TRBJ1-1; 7 bases agree with TRBD1. Trimming at V came to 4 bases and at J to 3 bases, leaving 11 bases not matched to a gene. There are 16 residues in the CDR3. Germline V CDR1 and CDR2: MNHNS, SASEGT. The CDR3 protein is CASSVSARGRDTEAFF. The CDR3 bases are TGTGCCAGCAGTGTCTCCGCGAGGGGGCGCGACACTGAAGCTTTCTTT.

The chain combines TRBV20-1 with TRBJ2-5; 14 nucleotides line up with TRBD2. The CDR3 spans 18 residues. CDR1 is DFQATT and CDR2 is SNEGSKA in the germline V gene (reference sequence). Trimming cost V 1 base and J 5 bases; bases outside gene matches: 12. This CDR3 is CSARGGERLAGGRETQYF. The CDR3 DNA reads as TGCAGTGCTAGAGGAGGAGAGAGACTAGCGGGGGGGCGGGAGACCCAGTACTTC.

This clonotype was detected a few times. The CDR3 loop is CASSHQGNGPDTQYF. In DNA form, the CDR3 reads TGCGCCAGCAGCCATCAGGGGAATGGGCCAGATACGCAGTATTTT. The chain employs TRBV5-1 and TRBJ2-3; tentative D call: TRBD1 (6 bases). Germline lookup yields CDR1 SGHRS and CDR2 YFSETQ. CDR3 length equals 15 residues. V was shortened by 4 bases and J by 4 bases, with 16 bases between the two germline ends.

To note about this clonotype: A read error may explain this, as a much larger clone is one base away. The chain carries TRBV4-1 and TRBJ2-5, with 7 bases matching TRBD2. The CDR3 totals 15 residues. The germline V gene encodes CDR1 MGHRA and CDR2 YSYEKL. DNA of the CDR3: TGCGCCAGCGGCCAAGTACGACTAGCCCAAGAGACCCAGTACTTC. It specifies CASGQVRLAQETQYF.

This clonotype was counted only a few times. The V and J genes are TRBV20-1 and TRBJ1-4, with 8 bases matching TRBD1. J was trimmed by 2 bases and V by 6 bases; bases with no gene match: 8. Looked up from germline, CDR1 is DFQATT and CDR2 is SNEGSKA (reference sequence). This CDR3 is built from 15 residues. The CDR3 DNA follows: TGCAGTGCCGGCAGGGGGCTTAGGACTAATGAAAAACTGTTTTTT. Its translation: CSAGRGLRTNEKLFF.

Only a few counts were recorded for this clonotype. The junction departs from germline at one end; a sequencing error may be responsible. The chain uses TRBV6-1 and TRBJ1-2, with 7 bases aligning to TRBD1. Germline V gene sequence: CDR1 MNHNS, CDR2 SASEGT. The CDR3 loop spans 15 amino acids. The CDR3 loop is CAGSDGTVRNYGYTF. The DNA of the CDR3 is TGTGCCGGCAGTGACGGGACAGTGCGGAACTATGGCTACACCTTC.

This clonotype turned up a few times. The gene calls are TRBV6-1 and TRBJ2-4; D unclear. Trimming stripped 8 bases from V and 1 base from J, with 12 bases between. The CDR3 runs 14 residues. CDR1 MNHNS and CDR2 SASEGT come from the germline V gene. This chain's CDR3 is CASCVGGAKNIQYF. In nucleotides, the CDR3 is TGTGCCAGCTGCGTGGGTGGGGCCAAAAACATTCAGTACTTC.

This clonotype was seen a few times. The chain joins TRBV3-1 to TRBJ2-1, with 7 bases lining up with TRBD2. The CDR3 extends over 16 amino acids. The V gene end was trimmed by 2 bases and the J gene end by 4 bases; junction bases not matched to a gene: 8. Germline CDR1 LGHDT, CDR2 YNNKEL (reference sequence). CDR3 amino acids: CASSQFATSWYNEQFF. The CDR3 nucleotides are TGTGCCAGCAGCCAATTTGCGACTAGCTGGTACAATGAGCAGTTCTTC.